These 29 T cell receptor beta chains were sequenced from one sample in a study of early T cells in non-severe SARS-CoV-2 infection. MiXCR, run by TCRdb on the 5' RACE reads, gives a single entry per CDR3 protein. The top ten hold approximately 1.5% of the sample, which has about 83,000 distinct CDR3 sequences, around 13% seen once. The material sequenced was whole blood. The receptors here all came from an adult who was a healthcare worker with PCR-confirmed SARS-CoV-2 infection or an uninfected control (not recorded which).

The sample holds many counts of this clonotype. Here the CDR3 DNA reads TGTGCCAGCAGCTCGTCACTGCGGGACACTGAAGCTTTCTTT. It yields the protein CASSSSLRDTEAFF. The chain recombines TRBV13 with TRBJ1-1; D gene uncertain. Per the germline V gene, CDR1 is PRHDT and CDR2 is FYEKMQ (reference sequence). With 4 bases removed from V and 3 bases from J, the gap between germline ends came to 12 bases. The CDR3 runs 14 residues.

The chain has TRBV20-1 and TRBJ2-5, with D perhaps TRBD2 (7 bases). Per germline, CDR1 DFQATT and CDR2 SNEGSKA (reference sequence). CDR3 size: 15 residues. The germline V and J ends were trimmed by 6 bases and 5 bases, with 22 bases remaining between them. Written as DNA, the CDR3 is TGCAGTGCAAACGTAGGGGGGGCCGTCACGGAGACCCAGTACTTC. Encoded protein: CSANVGGAVTETQYF.

The table lists this clonotype with many counts. J is TRBJ2-7 and V is TRBV3-2; the D segment call TRBD2 is taken from the table without a DNA check. TRBV3-2 is assigned pseudogene status. This CDR3 is 16 amino acids long. This CDR3 is CASSPSGGLTSYEQYF. The DNA of the CDR3 is TGTGCCAGCAGCCCTAGCGGGGGGCTAACCTCCTACGAGCAGTACTTC.

This clonotype has more than one count but fewer than ten. V usage is TRBV3-1 and J usage is TRBJ1-6, with D perhaps TRBD1 (5 bases). The CDR3 consists of 16 residues. Per germline, CDR1 LGHDT and CDR2 YNNKEL (reference sequence). V was clipped by 1 base and J by 7 bases, with 14 bases between them. In DNA form, the CDR3 reads TGTGCCAGCAGCCAAGCGGGGCAGCGCGCCAATTCACCCCTCCACTTT. It encodes CASSQAGQRANSPLHF.

This clonotype was seen many times. V gene TRBV7-6 combines with J gene TRBJ2-5; 7 bases line up with TRBD2. V lost 6 bases, J lost 2 bases, and 9 bases stayed unmatched. The CDR3 runs to 15 residues. Per the germline V gene, CDR1 is SGHVS and CDR2 is FNYEAQ. Here the CDR3 DNA reads TGTGCCAGCAGGCAACCTAAAGCGGGACAAGAGACCCAGTACTTC. It specifies CASRQPKAGQETQYF.

This clonotype was seen ten or more times. This rearrangement joins TRBV7-8 to TRBJ1-6; 12 bases match TRBD1. In germline, CDR1 is SGHVS, CDR2 FQNEAQ. The length of the CDR3 is 18 residues. V lost 4 bases, J lost 11 bases, and 15 bases stayed unmatched. CDR3 DNA sequence: TGTGCCAGCAGCTCCCGAGGGGGGACAGGGGGCTCTAGGACACCCCTCCACTTT. Its protein product is CASSSRGGTGGSRTPLHF.

The rearrangement joins TRBV6-6 to TRBJ2-7; 10 nucleotides line up with TRBD1. Per germline, CDR1 MNHNY and CDR2 SVGAGI (reference sequence). The CDR3 has 15 residues. The trim removed 5 bases at V and 1 base at J, leaving 5 bases unmatched. The CDR3 DNA reads TGTGCCAGCAGTGACTGGGACAGGGGTTCCTACGAGCAGTACTTC. This codes for CASSDWDRGSYEQYF.

The chain is built from TRBV21-1 and TRBJ1-4. TRBV21-1 is a recognized pseudogene. The CDR3 extends over 15 amino acids. Written as DNA, the CDR3 is TGTGCCAGCAGCAAAGTGGTCCAGGGAGGGGAAAAACTGTTTTTT. Amino acids: CASSKVVQGGEKLFF.

The chain is built from TRBV11-3 and TRBJ2-2; a weak D match, TRBD1 (5 bases). The V gene lost 6 bases and the J gene lost 4 bases, with 9 bases spanning the gap. The length of the CDR3 is 13 residues. Germline V gene data show CDR1 as SGHNT and CDR2 as YENEEA. The CDR3 nucleotides read TGTGCCAGCAGTCCGCAGGGCACCGGGGAGCTGTTTTTT. It translates to CASSPQGTGELFF.

The chain couples TRBV18 to TRBJ2-3; D uncertain. The CDR3 runs 15 residues. Germline V gene data show CDR1 as KGHSH and CDR2 as LQKENI. The V end was cut by 4 bases, the J end by 5 bases, with 16 bases between. The CDR3 DNA sequence: TGTGCCAGCTCACGCGGCTGGGGTTTAGGAGATACGCAGTATTTT. Translation gives CASSRGWGLGDTQYF.

This clonotype was recorded a few times. The chain is built from TRBV29-1 and TRBJ1-2, with unresolved D. V dropped 4 bases and J dropped 6 bases, with 9 bases sitting between them. The CDR3 runs to 11 residues. Germline V gene sequence: CDR1 SQVTM, CDR2 ANQGSEA. CDR3 sequence (DNA): TGCAGCGTTGTGGCCCCCGATGGCTACACCTTC. It encodes CSVVAPDGYTF.

The chain combines TRBV7-2 with TRBJ1-3; 9 nucleotides match TRBD1. The V gene's germline CDR1 is SGHTA and CDR2 FQGNSA. This CDR3 comprises 15 residues. J lost 6 bases, V lost 2 bases, and 5 bases had no gene match. The CDR3 protein is CASSLRQGGQNTIYF. The CDR3 DNA sequence: TGTGCCAGCAGCTTAAGACAGGGGGGTCAAAACACCATATATTTT. Full variable domain (missing parts from reference TRBV7-2 and TRBJ1-3): GAGVSQSPSNKVTEKGKDVELRCDPISGHTALYWYRQSLGQGLEFLIYFQGNSAPDKSGLPSDRFSAERTGGSVSTLTIQRTQQEDSAVYLCASSLRQGGQNTIYFGEGSWLTVV.

This clonotype was picked up many times. This rearrangement joins TRBV5-1 to TRBJ1-6, with D perhaps TRBD1 (6 bases). Trimming took off 0 bases at V and 8 bases at J, with 12 bases between the two ends. The germline V gene encodes CDR1 SGHRS and CDR2 YFSETQ. The CDR3 length is 15 residues. The CDR3 bases are TGCGCCAGCAGCTTGGGTATCAGGGGCTATTCACCCCTCCACTTT. It specifies CASSLGIRGYSPLHF.

The rearrangement joins TRBV5-6 to TRBJ2-3; D unclear. CDR1 and CDR2 (germline): SGHDT, YYEEEE. The CDR3 length is 13 residues. Trimming shortened V by 1 base and J by 4 bases, and 7 bases separated the two germline ends. Written as DNA, the CDR3 is TGTGCCAGCAGCTTGTCCAGGTCAGATACGCAGTATTTT. Its translation is CASSLSRSDTQYF.

Many counts were recorded for this clonotype. The CDR3 sequence: CASSTRGNEARETQYF. The DNA of the CDR3 is TGTGCCAGCTCGACCAGAGGGAACGAAGCCCGAGAGACCCAGTACTTC. The chain links TRBV18 to TRBJ2-5; the D gene is possibly TRBD2 (5 bases). Per germline, CDR1 KGHSH and CDR2 LQKENI. The CDR3 is 16 amino acids. Trimming removed 6 bases at V and 4 bases at J, with 21 bases between.

The V and J genes are TRBV12-3 or TRBV12-4 and TRBJ2-3; 10 nucleotides agree with TRBD2. This CDR3 has 15 amino acids. Trimming cost V 6 bases and J 5 bases; bases outside gene matches: 8. CDR3 in amino acids: CASSPLAGALDTQYF. The CDR3 DNA reads as TGTGCCAGCAGCCCTCTAGCGGGGGCTCTAGATACGCAGTATTTT.

In this sample, this clonotype turned up a few times. The rearrangement links TRBV29-1 to TRBJ1-1; 7 positions match TRBD1. The CDR3 has 13 amino acids. Trimming at V came to 8 bases and at J to 6 bases, leaving 12 bases not matched to a gene. Per germline, CDR1 SQVTM and CDR2 ANQGSEA. The CDR3 DNA sequence: TGCAGCTTCGGAGGGGGCACTGGGGCTGAAGCTTTCTTT. Amino acid sequence: CSFGGGTGAEAFF.

The chain links TRBV12-3 or TRBV12-4 to TRBJ2-2; TRBD1 aligns across 7 bases. The CDR3 covers 13 residues. Losses at the gene ends were 6 bases for V and 7 bases for J; bases not matched to a gene: 5. As DNA, the CDR3 is TGTGCCAGCAGCACGACAGGGTACGGGGAGCTGTTTTTT. Protein: CASSTTGYGELFF.

In this sample, this clonotype turned up a few times. The chain has TRBV20-1 and TRBJ2-5; 7 nucleotides line up with TRBD1. The junction had 3 bases not matched to a gene; V was cut back by 1 base and J by 7 bases. Looked up from germline, CDR1 is DFQATT and CDR2 is SNEGSKA (reference sequence). The CDR3 extends over 12 amino acids. Here the CDR3 DNA reads TGCAGTGCTAGAGCAGGGGGTGGGACCCAGTACTTC. It translates to CSARAGGGTQYF.

This clonotype was counted at least ten times. The V call is TRBV12-3 or TRBV12-4, the J call TRBJ2-3, with TRBD2 matching 11 bases. The ends lost 2 bases at V and 1 base at J; junction bases unmatched: 2. CDR3 length: 16 residues. CDR3 in amino acids: CASSLLAGGGTDTQYF. CDR3 nucleotides: TGTGCCAGCAGTTTACTAGCGGGGGGCGGCACAGATACGCAGTATTTT.

This clonotype has more than one count but fewer than ten. V usage is TRBV7-2 and J usage is TRBJ1-1, with D uncertain. Trimming removed 2 bases at V and 6 bases at J, with 10 bases between. Germline CDR1 reads SGHTA; CDR2 reads FQGNSA. This CDR3 comprises 13 residues. Here the CDR3 DNA reads TGTGCCAGCAGCTTAAGGCGGGCGGCTGAAGCTTTCTTT. Protein product: CASSLRRAAEAFF.

This clonotype was observed many times. The chain has TRBV7-2 and TRBJ1-1, with 9 bases that match TRBD1. The CDR3 loop spans 15 amino acids. The germline V gene has CDR1 SGHTA and CDR2 FQGNSA. V shed 5 bases and J 2 bases; nucleotides not matched to a gene: 6. The CDR3 DNA sequence: TGTGCCAGCAGCCCTAGGGACAGGGTAAACACTGAAGCTTTCTTT. Residues: CASSPRDRVNTEAFF.

The J gene is TRBJ2-2, the V gene TRBV5-1, with D perhaps matching TRBD2 (5 bases). CDR3 length: 13 amino acids. The germline V and J ends were trimmed by 0 bases and 8 bases, with 8 bases remaining between them. Germline values: CDR1 SGHRS, CDR2 YFSETQ. CDR3 sequence (DNA): TGCGCCAGCAGCTTGGACGGGATTGGGGAGCTGTTTTTT. This codes for CASSLDGIGELFF.

The sample holds many counts of this clonotype. The rearrangement joins TRBV6-1 to TRBJ2-7, with no clear D. Trimming took off 8 bases at V and 0 bases at J, with 14 bases between the two ends. CDR1 and CDR2 (germline): MNHNS, SASEGT. The CDR3 has 14 residues. CDR3 sequence reads: CASLFLPDSYEQYF. The CDR3 nucleotides are TGTGCCAGCCTATTCCTACCGGACTCCTACGAGCAGTACTTC.

This clonotype was found many times. The chain joins TRBV11-2 to TRBJ2-5; D is tentatively TRBD1 or TRBD2 (5 bases each). Trimming cost V 1 base and J 2 bases, with 17 bases left between them. The CDR3 extends over 17 amino acids. CDR1 is SGHAT, CDR2 FQNNGV, per germline. The CDR3 DNA reads as TGTGCCAGCAGCTTAGGCGTCAGGAGAGAGGGGCAAGAGACCCAGTACTTC. This codes for CASSLGVRREGQETQYF.

The genes are TRBV2 and TRBJ2-2, with 11 bases aligning to TRBD2. The CDR3 consists of 15 residues. Germline loops: CDR1 SNHLY, CDR2 FYNNEI. V lost 7 bases to trimming and J lost 8 bases; unmatched junction nucleotides: 9. Here the CDR3 DNA reads TGTGCCAGCAAGGGACTAGCGGACCTTCGAGGGGAGCTGTTTTTT. Encoded protein: CASKGLADLRGELFF.

This clonotype is a singleton in its sample. J is TRBJ2-5 and V is TRBV5-1, with 7 nucleotides matching TRBD1. The CDR3 is 14 amino acids. The V gene end was trimmed by 4 bases and the J gene end by 4 bases; junction bases not matched to a gene: 7. Germline assignment: CDR1 SGHRS and CDR2 YFSETQ. CDR3 coding DNA: TGCGCCAGCAGCCCGGGACAGCCTACAGAGACCCAGTACTTC. Its translation is CASSPGQPTETQYF.

This clonotype was counted only a few times. V gene TRBV2 combines with J gene TRBJ1-5; D unresolved. In germline, CDR1 is SNHLY, CDR2 FYNNEI. Trimming stripped 3 bases from V and 3 bases from J, with 12 bases between. CDR3 size: 15 residues. The CDR3 bases are TGTGCCAGCAGTGAGTCGCAACAGTACAATCAGCCCCAGCATTTT. Translating gives CASSESQQYNQPQHF.

The chain has TRBV20-1 and TRBJ2-3, with D possibly being TRBD1 (6 bases). Trimming left V 5 bases short and J 3 bases short, with 9 bases between. Germline CDR1 is DFQATT and CDR2 is SNEGSKA (reference sequence). The length of the CDR3 is 12 residues. CDR3 protein: CSARTDTDTQYF. In DNA, the CDR3 is TGCAGTGCTCGGACAGATACAGATACGCAGTATTTT.